These 9 T cell receptor beta chains came from one sample sequenced in a study of blood T cell repertoires in COVID-19. Clones were read by immunoSEQ multiplex PCR, and TCRdb kept only the in-frame ones, dropping some. The table includes about 380,000 clones, more than 70% detected once. The sample taken for sequencing was peripheral blood. These receptors came from a man aged 35-49 years with acute or convalescent COVID-19.

This clone was seen more than once but under ten times. The chain is built from TRBV7-9 and TRBJ2-7, with TRBD2 matching over 7 bases. CDR3 length: 14 amino acids. After removal of 8 bases from V and 0 bases from J, the junction contained 7 bases not matched to a gene. Germline CDR1 is SEHNR and CDR2 is FQNEAQ (reference sequence). This CDR3 is CASAGRGSSYEQYF. In DNA, the CDR3 is TGTGCCAGCGCCGGGCGGGGGAGCTCCTACGAGCAGTACTTC. Full variable domain (outside the CDR3, taken from reference TRBV7-9 and TRBJ2-7): DTGVSQNPRHKITKRGQNVTFRCDPISEHNRLYWYRQTLGQGPEFLTYFQNEAQLEKSRLLSDRFSAERPKGSFSTLEIQRTEQGDSAMYLCASAGRGSSYEQYFGPGTRLTVT.

This sequence joins TRBV7-2 and TRBJ2-7; TRBD2 is a possible D gene (5 bases). CDR3 length equals 13 residues. Deletions cut 5 bases from V and 2 bases from J, with 10 bases between. Germline V lookup: CDR1 SGHTA, CDR2 FQGNSA. This CDR3 is CASSQDFTYEQYF. CDR3 nucleotide sequence: TGTGCCAGCAGCCAGGACTTTACCTACGAGCAGTACTTC.

The genes are TRBV15 and TRBJ2-5; TRBD2 matches at 10 bases. The CDR3 is 16 amino acids. Germline CDR1 reads LNHNV; CDR2 reads YYDKDF (reference sequence). Germline trimming cut 1 base from V and 4 bases from J; bases unmatched to any gene: 6. This CDR3 is CATSRGVSGGSETQYF. CDR3 coding DNA: TGTGCCACCAGCAGAGGGGTTAGCGGGGGGTCAGAGACCCAGTACTTC.

This chain connects TRBV27 to TRBJ2-5; 7 nucleotides match TRBD1. Germline loops: CDR1 MNHEY, CDR2 SMNVEV (reference sequence). Trimming cost V 8 bases and J 0 bases; bases outside gene matches: 21. The CDR3 is made up of 19 amino acids. This chain's CDR3 is CASDPTLVSSTGDQETQYF. DNA for the CDR3: TGTGCCAGCGACCCGACCCTCGTATCCTCAACAGGGGACCAAGAGACCCAGTACTTC.

A single count supports this clone. CDR3 sequence reads: CASSPQVRVIQYF. In nucleotides, the CDR3 is TGTGCCAGCAGCCCCCAGGTGAGGGTCATTCAGTACTTC. The chain employs TRBV28 and TRBJ2-4, with D tentatively TRBD2 (5 bases). Trimming shortened V by 6 bases and J by 9 bases, and 15 bases separated the two germline ends. CDR1 is MDHEN and CDR2 is SYDVKM in the germline V gene. This CDR3 contains 13 residues.

This clone appeared a few times. J is TRBJ1-1 and V is TRBV6-4; tentative D call: TRBD1 (6 bases). Germline lookup yields CDR1 MRHNA and CDR2 SNTAGT. Trimming removed 2 bases at V and 6 bases at J, with 13 bases between. The CDR3 is made up of 14 amino acids. The CDR3, as DNA: TGTGCCAGCAGTGACACCCTTGGGGGCCCTGAAGCTTTCTTT. The encoded protein is CASSDTLGGPEAFF.

To note about this clone: The junction and the germline gene differ at one end; a read error may be behind it. V is TRBV7-7 and J is TRBJ2-5; D might be TRBD2 (5 bases). CDR3 length: 14 amino acids. Germline CDR1 is SSHAT and CDR2 is FNYEAQ (reference sequence). CDR3 sequence: CASSLGVGDETQYF. CDR3 DNA: TGTGCTAGCAGCTTAGGTGTCGGGGATGAGACCCAGTACTTC.

The V and J genes are TRBV28 and TRBJ1-5; D is uncertain. The CDR3 covers 14 residues. Trimming left V 5 bases short and J 7 bases short, with 15 bases between. CDR1 and CDR2 (germline): MDHEN, SYDVKM. CDR3 in DNA: TGTGCCAGCAGTCCCACAAACGGGGAGCAGCCCCAGCATTTT. Its protein product is CASSPTNGEQPQHF.

The chain combines TRBV15 with TRBJ2-3, with 9 bases identical to TRBD1. V shed 4 bases, J shed 0 bases, and the junction held 5 bases outside the gene matches. The germline CDR1 and CDR2 sequences are LNHNV and YYDKDF (reference sequence). The length of the CDR3 is 16 residues. The CDR3: CATSTGQGFSTDTQYF. The CDR3, as DNA: TGTGCCACCAGCACGGGACAGGGCTTTAGCACAGATACGCAGTATTTT.